This entry lists 4 T cell receptor beta chains sequenced from one sample in a study of cytomegalovirus exposure and HLA in healthy donors. 60 Vbeta and 13 Jbeta primers were used in PCR. Sequencing used immunoSEQ multiplex PCR; TCRdb keeps in-frame clones, though not all of them. The data show 200,000 to 250,000 clones, approximately 82% seen once. Input material: PBMCs. Source of these receptors: a man younger than 35 in good health and CMV-seronegative.

This chain links TRBV5-8 with TRBJ1-3; D is perhaps TRBD1 (5 bases). V was trimmed by 8 bases and J by 0 bases, leaving 15 bases between them. The CDR3 has 15 amino acids. Germline CDR1 and CDR2: SGHTS and YDEGEE. The CDR3 is CARASGDFSGNTIYF. The CDR3 DNA reads as TGTGCCAGGGCCTCGGGGGACTTCTCTGGAAACACCATATATTTT.

This clone was seen just once. V is TRBV7-2 and J is TRBJ2-5; D might be TRBD1 (6 bases). TRBJ2-7 explains the end of the DNA better; the J call may be wrong. CDR1 is SGHTA and CDR2 is FQGNSA in the germline V gene. The CDR3 sequence is 14 residues long. The CDR3 DNA sequence: TGTGCCAGCAGCTTAGATAGGGGGTCCTACGAGCAGTACTTC. Translation gives CASSLDRGSYEQYF.

The gene calls are TRBV30 and TRBJ1-2; 7 bases fit TRBD1. The CDR3 has 13 amino acids. V lost 5 bases to trimming and J lost 7 bases; unmatched junction nucleotides: 10. Per the germline V gene, CDR1 is GTSNPN and CDR2 is SVGIG (reference sequence). The CDR3 spells CAWARRTGTGYTF. The CDR3 DNA follows: TGTGCCTGGGCCAGACGGACAGGAACTGGCTACACCTTC.

The chain combines TRBV5-1 with TRBJ2-7, with D possibly matching TRBD2 (6 bases). The CDR3 consists of 15 residues. Germline CDR1 SGHRS, CDR2 YFSETQ. V gave up 4 bases and J gave up 7 bases, with 21 bases separating them. This CDR3 reads CASSPKLAPLGEQYF. The CDR3 DNA reads as TGCGCCAGCAGCCCGAAACTAGCCCCACTTGGGGAGCAGTACTTC. The variable domain in full, with the rest retrieved from reference TRBV5-1 and TRBJ2-7, is KAGVTQTPRYLIKTRGQQVTLSCSPISGHRSVSWYQQTPGQGLQFLFEYFSETQRNKGNFPGRFSGRQFSNSRSEMNVSTLELGDSALYLCASSPKLAPLGEQYFGPGTRLTVT.